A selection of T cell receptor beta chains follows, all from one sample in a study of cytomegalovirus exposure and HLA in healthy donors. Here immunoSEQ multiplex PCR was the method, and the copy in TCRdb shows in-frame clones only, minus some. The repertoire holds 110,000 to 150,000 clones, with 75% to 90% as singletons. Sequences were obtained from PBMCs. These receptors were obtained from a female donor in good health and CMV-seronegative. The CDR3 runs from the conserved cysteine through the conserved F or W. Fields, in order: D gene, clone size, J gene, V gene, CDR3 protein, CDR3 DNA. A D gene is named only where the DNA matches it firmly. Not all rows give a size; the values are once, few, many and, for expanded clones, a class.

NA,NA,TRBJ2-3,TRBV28,CASSFARVAVFADTQYF,TGTGCCAGCAGTTTCGCCCGGGTAGCGGTGTTCGCAGATACGCAGTATTTT
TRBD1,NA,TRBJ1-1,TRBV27,CASSMDRVQAEAFF,TGTGCCAGCAGTATGGACAGGGTTCAGGCTGAAGCTTTCTTT
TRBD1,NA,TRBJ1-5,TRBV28,CASSFGGQFLSNQPQHF,TGTGCCAGCAGTTTTGGGGGACAGTTTTTGAGCAATCAGCCCCAGCATTTT
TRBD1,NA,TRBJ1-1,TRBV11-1,CASSTSPGTAAGAFF,TGTGCCAGCAGCACAAGTCCCGGGACAGCGGCTGGAGCTTTCTTT
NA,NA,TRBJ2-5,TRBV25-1,CASSGTVAQETQYF,TGTGCCAGCAGTGGGACAGTGGCCCAAGAGACCCAGTACTTC
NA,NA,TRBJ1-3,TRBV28,CASSLWNEDSGNTIYF,TGTGCCAGCAGTTTATGGAATGAGGACTCTGGAAACACCATATATTTT
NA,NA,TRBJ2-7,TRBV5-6,CASSTYLGVVSYEQYF,TGTGCCAGCAGCACCTATTTAGGAGTTGTCAGTTACGAGCAGTACTTC
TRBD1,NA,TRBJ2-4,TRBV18,CASSPSQGQLIGAKNIQYF,TGTGCCAGCTCACCAAGCCAGGGACAGCTAATAGGGGCCAAAAACATTCAGTACTTC
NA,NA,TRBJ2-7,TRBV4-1,CASSHLAVRGPGEQYF,TGCGCCAGCAGCCATCTGGCTGTCCGAGGGCCTGGCGAGCAGTACTTC
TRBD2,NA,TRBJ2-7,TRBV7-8,CASSPKGLKYEQYF,TGTGCCAGCAGCCCAAAGGGACTAAAGTACGAGCAGTACTTC
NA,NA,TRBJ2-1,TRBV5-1,CASSSQGGLVYNEQFF,TGCGCCAGCAGCTCGCAGGGGGGCTTAGTCTACAATGAGCAGTTCTTC
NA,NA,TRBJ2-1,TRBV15,CATSRERQSYNEQFF,TGTGCCACCAGCAGAGAACGACAGAGCTACAATGAGCAGTTCTTC
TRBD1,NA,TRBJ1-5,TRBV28,CASRSGQGYNQPQHF,TGTGCCAGCAGATCGGGACAGGGGTACAATCAGCCCCAGCATTTT
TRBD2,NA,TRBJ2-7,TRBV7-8,CASSLSRSGTSGRAGEQYF,TGTGCCAGCAGCTTAAGCCGTTCAGGGACTAGCGGGAGGGCCGGCGAGCAGTACTTC
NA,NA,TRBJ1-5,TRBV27,CASSLLGTSNQPQHF,TGTGCCAGCAGTTTACTGGGGACAAGCAATCAGCCCCAGCATTTT
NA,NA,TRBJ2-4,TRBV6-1,CASSEPGVNIQYF,TGTGCCAGCAGTGAACCAGGGGTGAACATTCAGTACTTC
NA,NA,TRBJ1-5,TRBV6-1,CASSEWGPSGNQPQHF,TGTGCCAGCAGTGAATGGGGGCCCTCAGGCAATCAGCCCCAGCATTTT
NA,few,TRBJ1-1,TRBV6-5,CASTRDSQVLF,TGTGCCAGCACTCGGGACTCCCAAGTTCTCTTT
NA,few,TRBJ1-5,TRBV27,CASNARGNNQPQHF,TGTGCCAGCAACGCCAGGGGTAACAATCAGCCCCAGCATTTT
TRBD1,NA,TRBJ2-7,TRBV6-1,CASSEGTGSYEQYF,TGTGCCAGCAGTGAAGGGACAGGCTCCTACGAGCAGTACTTC
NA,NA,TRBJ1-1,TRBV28,CASSPRGGQLGTEAFF,TGTGCCAGCAGTCCCCGCGGGGGCCAGTTAGGAACTGAAGCTTTCTTT
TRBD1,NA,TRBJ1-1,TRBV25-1,CASVPDRGLLSTEAFF,TGTGCCAGCGTCCCCGACAGGGGGCTTTTATCTACTGAAGCTTTCTTT
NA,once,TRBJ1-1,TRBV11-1,CASSFEAPLNTEAFF,TGTGCCAGCAGCTTCGAAGCCCCATTGAACACTGAAGCTTTCTTT
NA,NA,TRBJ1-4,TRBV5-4,CACRGSNEKLFF,TGTGCCTGCCGTGGGAGTAATGAAAAACTGTTTTTT
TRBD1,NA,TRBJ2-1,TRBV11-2,CASSFGQGSLDEQFF,TGTGCCAGCAGCTTTGGACAGGGGTCCCTAGATGAGCAGTTCTTC
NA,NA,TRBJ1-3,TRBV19,CASTLGNTIYF,TGTGCCAGTACTCTTGGAAACACCATATATTTT
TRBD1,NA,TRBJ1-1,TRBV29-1,CSIETGYMNTEAFF,TGCAGCATAGAGACAGGGTATATGAACACTGAAGCTTTCTTT
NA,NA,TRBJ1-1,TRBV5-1,CASSLISGDQAFF,TGCGCCAGCAGCTTGATCTCCGGAGACCAAGCTTTCTTT
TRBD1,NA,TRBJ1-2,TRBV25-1,CASGTEIHGYTF,TGTGCCTCCGGGACAGAAATTCATGGCTACACCTTC
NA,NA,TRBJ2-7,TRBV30,CAWGWGVKAEQYF,TGTGCCTGGGGTTGGGGAGTTAAAGCCGAGCAGTACTTC
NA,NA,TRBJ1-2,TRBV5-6,CASSPGLPRYGYTF,TGTGCCAGCAGCCCGGGACTGCCTAGGTATGGCTACACCTTC